This T cell receptor beta chain was sequenced during a study of blood T cell repertoires in COVID-19. The data were produced by immunoSEQ multiplex PCR, yet TCRdb's version contains in-frame clones alone and is incomplete. The sample has 70,000 to 80,000 clones, 75% to 95% seen once. The germline V gene has CDR1 SGDLS and CDR2 YYNGEE. This CDR3 has 18 residues. Unmatched junction bases numbered 11, after V lost 0 bases and J lost 2 bases. This chain joins TRBV9 and TRBJ2-1; 7 positions agree with TRBD2. The source is a woman between 55 and 75 years old with active COVID-19. The sequenced sample was peripheral blood. Here the CDR3 DNA reads TGTGCCAGCAGCGTAGTGGGTACTAGCGAAACCACCTACAATGAGCAGTTCTTC. Its translation is CASSVVGTSETTYNEQFF.